This note documents a single T cell receptor (beta chain) sequence. These data come from a study of blood T cell repertoires in COVID-19. Study at large: Donors in the United States, Italy and Spain gave samples during acute or convalescent COVID-19. Sample material is recorded as cDNA or gDNA derived from T cells, B-cell-depleted T cells, or PBMCs.

Patients from Seattle were sampled longitudinally, starting during active infection. In the original processing: Using reference gene primer amplification, nucleated cell counts were estimated. The data were produced by immunoSEQ multiplex PCR, yet TCRdb's version contains in-frame clones alone and is incomplete. The V and J calls and clone size were taken over from that table, and D and trimming were inferred from the DNA. In the table there are under 450,000 clones, more than 70% of which are singletons. The CDR3 loop spans 13 amino acids. The V end lost 6 bases, the J end lost 7 bases, and 10 bases lay between the germline ends. The germline V gene has CDR1 MGHDK and CDR2 SYGVNS.

The sample taken for sequencing was peripheral blood. The TCR was taken from a woman between 50 and 59 years old with COVID-19, enrolled during active disease. This sequence joins TRBV25-1 and TRBJ1-6, with D tentatively TRBD1 (5 bases). The CDR3 region is CASSSAGNSPLHF. The CDR3 DNA follows: TGTGCCAGCAGCTCCGCAGGGAATTCACCCCTCCACTTT.